These 19 T cell receptor beta chains originate from one sample sequenced in a study of shared clonotypes between healthy human individuals. This table comes from immunoSEQ multiplex PCR, and its TCRdb copy is limited to in-frame clones, with some not included. The top ten hold over 1.5% of the sample, which has roughly 2.1 million clones, about 92% seen once. Selected positively for CCR7 and CD45RO-negative, naive CD8 cells excluded terminally differentiated effector memory CD45RA+ cells. The sample was naive CD8+ T cells from PBMCs. The receptors derive from a man aged 18 to 30 in good health. Some clones in this sample may be carry-over from other donors' samples.

The V gene is TRBV7-9, the J gene TRBJ2-7; 7 nucleotides line up with TRBD1. Germline values: CDR1 SEHNR, CDR2 FQNEAQ (reference sequence). V was clipped by 4 bases and J by 3 bases; unmatched bases: 12. This CDR3 has 16 amino acids. The CDR3 nucleotides are TGTGCCAGCAGCTCTGACGAGACAGGGAATTTCTACGAGCAGTACTTC. It translates to CASSSDETGNFYEQYF.

This clone was picked up one time. The V and J genes are TRBV6-4 and TRBJ2-1; 7 bases line up with TRBD2. The V and J ends lost 3 bases and 2 bases, in that order; junction bases with no gene match: 7. Germline-derived CDR1 and CDR2 are MRHNA and SNTAGT. This CDR3 comprises 16 residues. CDR3 sequence reads: CASSDGFAGAYNEQFF. CDR3 sequence (DNA): TGTGCCAGCAGTGATGGTTTCGCGGGGGCCTACAATGAGCAGTTCTTC.

With respect to this clone: Additional DNA sequences in this sample encode the identical CDR3. V is TRBV7-9 and J is TRBJ1-2; no clear D. The germline V and J ends were trimmed by 5 bases and 2 bases, with 9 bases remaining between them. This CDR3 has 13 residues. From germline, CDR1 is SEHNR and CDR2 FQNEAQ (reference sequence). CDR3: CASSPGRNYGYTF. The CDR3 bases are TGTGCCAGCAGCCCTGGACGGAACTATGGCTACACCTTC.

The chain couples TRBV6-1 to TRBJ2-7, with 11 bases fitting TRBD2. The germline V gene encodes CDR1 MNHNS and CDR2 SASEGT. V lost 4 bases and J lost 1; bases outside the gene matches: 3. This CDR3 has 15 residues. DNA for the CDR3: TGTGCCAGCAGTGGGGGGACTAGCGGATCCTACGAGCAGTACTTC. It translates to CASSGGTSGSYEQYF.

The genes are TRBV6-6 and TRBJ1-1; TRBD1 might be the D (5 bases). Trimming pared 4 bases from V and 0 bases from J, leaving 9 bases between. The CDR3 totals 14 residues. Germline V gives CDR1 MNHNY, CDR2 SVGAGI (reference sequence). CDR3 in DNA: TGTGCCAGCAGTTTACAGGAAGTGAACACTGAAGCTTTCTTT. This gives the protein CASSLQEVNTEAFF.

The chain is built from TRBV7-9 and TRBJ2-3, with 7 bases matching TRBD1. In germline, CDR1 is SEHNR, CDR2 FQNEAQ (reference sequence). This CDR3 spans 15 amino acids. CDR3 protein: CGTRDRKRGTDTQYF. The DNA for the CDR3 is TGTGGGACCCGGGACAGAAAACGTGGCACAGATACGCAGTATTTT.

The chain links TRBV5-5 to TRBJ2-7; D ambiguous. The CDR3 runs to 14 residues. Germline loops: CDR1 SGHKS, CDR2 YYEKEE (reference sequence). V was clipped by 2 bases and J by 3 bases, with 12 bases between them. CDR3 in amino acids: CASSFRQALYEQYF. The CDR3 coding sequence is TGTGCCAGCAGCTTTAGGCAGGCGCTCTACGAGCAGTACTTC.

The genes are TRBV7-9 and TRBJ2-7; tentatively, D is TRBD2 (5 bases). The CDR3 extends over 14 amino acids. Germline CDR1 is SEHNR and CDR2 is FQNEAQ (reference sequence). Deletions cut 1 base from V and 3 bases from J, with 10 bases between. CDR3 amino acids: CASSLDGIYYEQYF. The CDR3 DNA reads TGTGCCAGCAGCTTAGACGGGATCTACTACGAGCAGTACTTC.

In the case of this clone: A read error may account for a junction end that differs from germline. This same CDR3 is encoded by further DNA sequences in the sample. The chain couples TRBV5-6 to TRBJ2-7; a weak D match, TRBD2 (6 bases). Germline CDR1 SGHDT, CDR2 YYEEEE. This CDR3 contains 15 residues. The CDR3 is CASSFRPRGLYEQYF. CDR3 DNA: TGCGCCAGCAGCTTTCGTCCAAGGGGACTTTACGAGCAGTACTTC. Full variable domain (rest looked up from reference TRBV5-6 and TRBJ2-7): DAGVTQSPTHLIKTRGQQVTLRCSPKSGHDTVSWYQQALGQGPQFIFQYYEEEERQRGNFPDRFSGHQFPNYSSELNVNALLLGDSALYLCASSFRPRGLYEQYFGPGTRLTVT.

This chain connects TRBV11-2 to TRBJ1-4; tentative D call: TRBD1 (5 bases). Germline values: CDR1 SGHAT, CDR2 FQNNGV. Trimming pared 3 bases from V and 3 bases from J, leaving 8 bases between. The CDR3 totals 14 residues. CDR3 sequence reads: CASSFWGANEKLFF. CDR3 in DNA: TGTGCCAGCAGCTTTTGGGGGGCTAATGAAAAACTGTTTTTT. The complete variable domain, with remaining parts taken from reference TRBV11-2 and TRBJ1-4, reads EAGVAQSPRYKIIEKRQSVAFWCNPISGHATLYWYQQILGQGPKLLIQFQNNGVVDDSQLPKDRFSAERLKGVDSTLKIQPAKLEDSAVYLCASSFWGANEKLFFGSGTQLSVL.

This clone appeared once. The rearrangement uses TRBV2 and TRBJ1-5; D gene ambiguous. Trimming cost V 3 bases and J 3 bases, with 9 bases left between them. Germline assignment: CDR1 SNHLY and CDR2 FYNNEI. There are 14 residues in the CDR3. This CDR3 is CASSERGINQPQHF. As DNA, the CDR3 is TGTGCCAGCAGTGAGCGAGGGATCAATCAGCCCCAGCATTTT.

The chain carries TRBV2 and TRBJ2-7, with unresolved D. This CDR3 has 12 amino acids. Trimming pared 9 bases from V and 3 bases from J, leaving 12 bases between. CDR1 is SNHLY and CDR2 is FYNNEI in the germline V gene. CDR3 nucleotide sequence: TGTGCCAGATCGCTCGGGCGCTACGAGCAGTACTTC. This encodes CARSLGRYEQYF. The full variable domain, completed using reference TRBV2 and TRBJ2-7, is EPEVTQTPSHQVTQMGQEVILRCVPISNHLYFYWYRQILGQKVEFLVSFYNNEISEKSEIFDDQFSVERPDGSNFTLKIRSTKLEDSAMYFCARSLGRYEQYFGPGTRLTVT.

This clone has just one count. The chain is built from TRBV11-1 and TRBJ2-5; D remains unclear. The germline gives CDR1 SGHAT, CDR2 FQDESV (reference sequence). V dropped 1 base and J dropped 1 base, with 4 bases sitting between them. The CDR3 is made up of 13 amino acids. The CDR3, as DNA: TGTGCCAGCAGCTTAGGGTTCCAAGAGACCCAGTACTTC. As protein: CASSLGFQETQYF. Variable domain in full (rest from reference TRBV11-1 and TRBJ2-5): EAEVAQSPRYKITEKSQAVAFWCDPISGHATLYWYRQILGQGPELLVQFQDESVVDDSQLPKDRFSAERLKGVDSTLKIQPAELGDSAMYLCASSLGFQETQYFGPGTRLLVL.

The J gene is TRBJ2-7, the V gene TRBV4-3, with TRBD2 identical over 10 bases. This CDR3 is built from 15 residues. Trimming at V came to 4 bases and at J to 3 bases, leaving 6 bases not matched to a gene. Germline CDR1 LGHNA, CDR2 YSLEER. CDR3 residues: CASSPGLADYYEQYF. CDR3 DNA sequence: TGCGCCAGCAGCCCCGGACTAGCGGACTACTACGAGCAGTACTTC.

This clone has just a few counts. Distinct nucleotide sequences in the sample also encode this CDR3. The genes are TRBV19 and TRBJ1-1, with D unclear. The CDR3 has 11 amino acids. The V gene's germline CDR1 is LNHDA and CDR2 SQIVND (reference sequence). V lost 3 bases, J lost 11 bases, and 10 bases lay in between. CDR3 protein: CASSIQGEAFF. The CDR3 nucleotides are TGTGCCAGTAGTATCCAAGGTGAGGCTTTCTTT.

This clone was detected only a few times. The chain links TRBV6-5 to TRBJ2-5; tentative D call: TRBD1 (5 bases). V dropped 7 bases and J dropped 2 bases, with 14 bases sitting between them. This CDR3 contains 14 residues. Germline loops: CDR1 MNHEY, CDR2 SVGAGI. CDR3 residues: CASTAGATQETQYF. In DNA, the CDR3 is TGTGCCAGCACCGCTGGGGCAACTCAAGAGACCCAGTACTTC.

The CDR3 spells CASSRTGRPWDGYTF. The CDR3 coding sequence is TGTGCCAGCAGCCGTACTGGACGCCCCTGGGATGGCTACACCTTC. The rearrangement uses TRBV9 and TRBJ1-2; no definite D call. V gave up 4 bases and J gave up 6 bases, with 19 bases separating them. Germline values: CDR1 SGDLS, CDR2 YYNGEE. The CDR3 consists of 15 residues.

In the case of this clone: Other DNA sequences in this sample translate to the same CDR3. The J gene is TRBJ2-1, the V gene TRBV9; D is uncertain. Between the trimmed V and J ends, which lost 0 bases and 7 bases, there was a span of 8 bases. Germline CDR1 SGDLS, CDR2 YYNGEE. The CDR3 sequence is 13 residues long. CDR3 coding DNA: TGTGCCAGCAGCGTAGAGGGATGGAATGAGCAGTTCTTC. Amino acid sequence: CASSVEGWNEQFF.

V gene TRBV4-1 combines with J gene TRBJ2-3, with 9 nucleotides matching TRBD2. Germline CDR1 is MGHRA and CDR2 is YSYEKL. After removal of 6 bases from V and 4 bases from J, the junction contained 5 bases not matched to a gene. The CDR3 is 14 residues long. CDR3 coding DNA: TGCGCCAGCAGGGGACTAGCTATCCCAGATACGCAGTATTTT. Residues: CASRGLAIPDTQYF.